This TCR beta chain was observed in a study of cytomegalovirus exposure and HLA in healthy donors. Overall study findings and caveats: In an earlier analysis, about 90% or about 30%: the productive usage of most TCR beta V segments.

PCR was performed using 60 Vbeta and 13 Jbeta primers. Profiled with immunoSEQ multiplex PCR; TCRdb holds only in-frame clones, not every one. The sample holds more than 140,000 clones, 60% to 80% seen once. Notes on this clone: Its specificity is unknown.

Germline V gene data show CDR1 as DFQATT and CDR2 as SNEGSKA (reference sequence). The CDR3 totals 11 residues. The ends were cut back, 3 bases at V and 4 bases at J, with 7 bases in the middle. V usage is TRBV20-1 and J usage is TRBJ2-7, with D unresolved. Input material: PBMCs. This clonotype was obtained from a female donor in good health and CMV-seronegative. Here the CDR3 reads CSASPRYEQYF. CDR3 bases: TGCAGTGCTAGCCCCCGGTACGAGCAGTACTTC.